A single sample is the source of the 24 T cell receptor beta chains below, sequenced in a study of T cells in Graves' hyperthyroidism and ophthalmopathy. TCR beta CDR3 regions were amplified from RNA transcripts. A set of HTBI primers served as the primers for a first-round RT-PCR of the TCR CDR3. From the multiplex PCR reads, TCRdb called clonotypes with MiXCR, one entry per CDR3 protein. The sample contains about 350,000 distinct CDR3 sequences, roughly 14% of which appear only once. The specimen sequenced was blood. These TCRs come from a woman younger than 45 with Graves' hyperthyroidism.

This clonotype has a handful of counts. This chain uses TRBV28 with TRBJ1-5; D unclear. This CDR3 contains 15 residues. The germline gives CDR1 MDHEN, CDR2 SYDVKM. V shed 6 bases and J shed 0 bases, with 12 bases lying between them. CDR3 sequence reads: CASSPAAYSNQPQHF. CDR3 bases: TGTGCCAGCAGCCCCGCAGCCTATAGCAATCAGCCCCAGCATTTT.

This clonotype was found a few times. This chain links TRBV30 with TRBJ2-2; D unresolved. Trimming stripped 0 bases from V and 7 bases from J, with 9 bases between. Germline assignment: CDR1 GTSNPN and CDR2 SVGIG (reference sequence). This CDR3 has 13 amino acids. CDR3 amino acids: CAWSVKAGGELFF. The CDR3 DNA reads as TGTGCCTGGAGTGTAAAGGCCGGCGGGGAGCTGTTTTTT.

The chain couples TRBV20-1 to TRBJ2-1; D not resolved. V shed 6 bases and J shed 1 base, with 7 bases lying between them. Germline CDR1 and CDR2: DFQATT and SNEGSKA (reference sequence). The CDR3 covers 12 residues. CDR3 region: CSAGKSYNEQFF. CDR3 sequence (DNA): TGCAGTGCAGGGAAATCCTACAATGAGCAGTTCTTC.

The J gene is TRBJ1-2, the V gene TRBV7-2, with a tentative D call TRBD1 (5 bases). The CDR3 totals 15 residues. Germline values: CDR1 SGHTA, CDR2 FQGNSA. The V end lost 6 bases, the J end lost 0 bases, and 14 bases lay between the germline ends. The DNA for the CDR3 is TGTGCCAGCAGTTGGGACGGCGAAGCTAACTATGGCTACACCTTC. Residues: CASSWDGEANYGYTF.

V and J are TRBV28 and TRBJ2-1, with D possibly matching TRBD2 (6 bases). The CDR3 consists of 15 residues. Germline V lookup: CDR1 MDHEN, CDR2 SYDVKM. Trimming removed 2 bases at V and 7 bases at J, with 15 bases between. The CDR3 loop is CASSLQGSGDNEQFF. The CDR3 nucleotides read TGTGCCAGCAGTTTACAAGGTAGCGGAGATAATGAGCAGTTCTTC.

The sample holds a few counts of this clonotype. This chain joins TRBV28 and TRBJ2-3; a possible D gene is TRBD2 (6 bases). Germline V gene lookup returns CDR1 MDHEN and CDR2 SYDVKM. Trimming cost V 7 bases and J 1 base, with 15 bases left between them. The CDR3 extends over 15 amino acids. CDR3: CASKAEGRGTDTQYF. In nucleotides, the CDR3 is TGTGCCAGCAAGGCGGAGGGGCGTGGCACAGATACGCAGTATTTT. Variable domain in full (rest from reference TRBV28 and TRBJ2-3): DVKVTQSSRYLVKRTGEKVFLECVQDMDHENMFWYRQDPGLGLRLIYFSYDVKMKEKGDIPEGYSVSREKKERFSLILESASTNQTSMYLCASKAEGRGTDTQYFGPGTRLTVL.

The V gene is TRBV20-1, the J gene TRBJ1-4, with 9 bases aligning to TRBD1. There are 16 residues in the CDR3. V lost 2 bases and J lost 3; bases outside the gene matches: 7. Germline CDR1 and CDR2: DFQATT and SNEGSKA (reference sequence). The CDR3 region is CSARKQGALANEKLFF. Written as DNA, the CDR3 is TGCAGTGCTAGAAAACAGGGGGCGCTGGCTAATGAAAAACTGTTTTTT.

This clonotype occurred a few times. This chain uses TRBV6-1 with TRBJ1-2; 8 bases agree with TRBD1. Trimming took 10 bases from V and 8 from J; bases not matched to a gene: 9. From germline, CDR1 is MNHNS and CDR2 SASEGT. The CDR3 consists of 12 residues. CDR3 bases: TGTGCCACGACTCGGACAGGGTACGGCTACACCTTC. Its translation: CATTRTGYGYTF.

This chain uses TRBV13 with TRBJ2-4, with 10 nucleotides matching TRBD2. The length of the CDR3 is 16 residues. Germline assignment: CDR1 PRHDT and CDR2 FYEKMQ (reference sequence). V trimming: 4 bases; J trimming: 8 bases; junction bases outside the gene matches: 11. CDR3 loop: CASSSGTSVSGDIQYF. The CDR3 nucleotides read TGTGCCAGCAGCTCCGGGACTAGCGTAAGCGGGGACATTCAGTACTTC.

The rearrangement uses TRBV4-3 and TRBJ1-2; D ambiguous. Trimming shortened V by 0 bases and J by 1 base, and 9 bases separated the two germline ends. Per the germline V gene, CDR1 is LGHNA and CDR2 is YSLEER. This CDR3 contains 15 residues. Here the CDR3 reads CASSQDLEINYGYTF. The CDR3 DNA reads TGCGCCAGCAGCCAAGATTTGGAGATTAACTATGGCTACACCTTC.

The chain carries TRBV30 and TRBJ1-1, with D possibly being TRBD1 (5 bases). V lost 4 bases, J lost 1 base, and 16 bases lay in between. Germline CDR1 and CDR2: GTSNPN and SVGIG (reference sequence). This CDR3 has 15 amino acids. This chain's CDR3 is CAWTRGREQNTEAFF. CDR3 DNA sequence: TGTGCCTGGACCCGGGGACGGGAACAGAACACTGAAGCTTTCTTT.

This clonotype has at least ten counts. The CDR3 region is CASSVGGKSRRYF. In DNA form, the CDR3 reads TGTGCCAGCAGCGTCGGCGGTAAGAGTCGGCGGTACTTC. The chain couples TRBV27 to TRBJ2-7; D is unclear. Germline CDR1 and CDR2: MNHEY and SMNVEV (reference sequence). The CDR3 runs to 13 residues. The V and J ends lost 6 bases and 12 bases respectively, with 21 bases between them.

In this sample, this clonotype turned up many times. The junction departs from the called germline gene at one end, perhaps through a read error. The V and J genes are TRBV2 and TRBJ1-5, with D perhaps matching TRBD1 (6 bases). The CDR3 is made up of 15 amino acids. The germline CDR1 and CDR2 sequences are SNHLY and FYNNEI. CDR3 sequence (DNA): TGTGCCAGCAGGGAAGCCAGGGGTCCATCTTTGCCCCAGCATTTT. It encodes CASREARGPSLPQHF.

This clonotype was seen repeatedly, ten times or more. The gene calls are TRBV10-3 and TRBJ1-1; D may be TRBD1 (5 bases). The CDR3 covers 12 residues. Germline assignment: CDR1 ENHRY and CDR2 SYGVKD. V lost 9 bases and J 6 bases, leaving 14 bases between the germline ends. The CDR3 coding sequence is TGTGCCATTCCCTTAGGGGTCTCTGAAGCTTTCTTT. This translates into CAIPLGVSEAFF.

This clonotype showed up just once. The V gene is TRBV7-9, the J gene TRBJ2-2, with TRBD2 as a possible D gene (5 bases). Trimming removed 5 bases at V and 1 base at J, with 17 bases between. The CDR3 is made up of 17 amino acids. Germline lookup yields CDR1 SEHNR and CDR2 FQNEAQ (reference sequence). CDR3 sequence (DNA): TGTGCCAGCAGCCCCGAAATAGGACTGGTGAACACCGGGGAGCTGTTTTTT. This encodes CASSPEIGLVNTGELFF. Based on the CDR3 plus reference TRBV7-9 and TRBJ2-2, the full variable domain is DTGVSQNPRHKITKRGQNVTFRCDPISEHNRLYWYRQTLGQGPEFLTYFQNEAQLEKSRLLSDRFSAERPKGSFSTLEIQRTEQGDSAMYLCASSPEIGLVNTGELFFGEGSRLTVL.

A single count supports this clonotype. V is TRBV5-6 and J is TRBJ2-1; D is uncertain. CDR1 is SGHDT, CDR2 YYEEEE, per germline. Deletions cut 3 bases from V and 0 bases from J, with 13 bases between. The CDR3 has 16 residues. CDR3 region: CASSSLTARSYNEQFF. The CDR3 bases are TGTGCCAGCAGCTCGCTGACCGCCCGCTCCTACAATGAGCAGTTCTTC.

There are many counts of this clonotype. The chain employs TRBV28 and TRBJ2-7; a weak D match, TRBD1 (6 bases). The V and J ends lost 7 bases and 0 bases respectively, with 13 bases between them. This CDR3 region has 14 residues. Germline V lookup: CDR1 MDHEN, CDR2 SYDVKM. CDR3 residues: CASTGVGGSYEQYF. DNA for the CDR3: TGTGCCAGCACTGGGGTAGGGGGCTCCTACGAGCAGTACTTC.

This clonotype showed up just a few times. The chain joins TRBV3-1 to TRBJ2-7, with D possibly TRBD1 on 5 matching bases. Germline CDR1 is LGHDT and CDR2 is YNNKEL (reference sequence). The CDR3 extends over 16 amino acids. V dropped 3 bases and J dropped 6 bases, with 21 bases sitting between them. The CDR3 DNA reads TGTGCCAGCAGCCAGGATGGGGCTCTTATGTCGGTCGAGCAGTACTTC. This encodes CASSQDGALMSVEQYF.

V is TRBV29-1 and J is TRBJ1-4, with D possibly being TRBD1 (5 bases). Germline loops: CDR1 SQVTM, CDR2 ANQGSEA. V lost 5 bases to trimming and J lost 6 bases, with 13 bases between them. There are 13 residues in the CDR3. Here the CDR3 DNA reads TGCAGCGTTTCCGGGACTGGGTATGAAAAACTGTTTTTT. Translating gives CSVSGTGYEKLFF.

The chain is built from TRBV27 and TRBJ1-1; D gene ambiguous. The germline V gene has CDR1 MNHEY and CDR2 SMNVEV (reference sequence). Trimming removed 4 bases at V and 1 base at J, with 10 bases between. This CDR3 is built from 14 residues. The CDR3 sequence: CASSSPQRNTEAFF. Here the CDR3 DNA reads TGTGCCAGCAGTTCTCCCCAACGGAACACTGAAGCTTTCTTT.

In this sample, this clonotype turned up many times. The chain couples TRBV20-1 to TRBJ2-3; the match to TRBD2 covers 9 bases. V dropped 6 bases and J dropped 6; count of bases not matched to a gene: 7. The V gene's germline CDR1 is DFQATT and CDR2 SNEGSKA (reference sequence). This CDR3 is 13 amino acids long. CDR3 sequence (DNA): TGCAGTGCCGAGCGGGAGGCTCTTGATACGCAGTATTTT. Protein: CSAEREALDTQYF.

This clonotype has a count of ten or more. The chain recombines TRBV6-1 with TRBJ2-3, with TRBD2 matching over 8 bases. V shed 10 bases, J shed 4 bases, and the junction held 10 bases outside the gene matches. The CDR3 is made up of 14 amino acids. The germline CDR1 and CDR2 sequences are MNHNS and SASEGT. The CDR3 loop is CAIGGAGTSDTQYF. The CDR3 DNA is TGTGCCATCGGGGGGGCAGGGACGTCAGATACGCAGTATTTT.

This rearrangement joins TRBV9 to TRBJ2-2; 7 bases align to TRBD2. Trimming cost V 6 bases and J 1 base; bases outside gene matches: 6. This CDR3 contains 15 residues. The germline V gene encodes CDR1 SGDLS and CDR2 YYNGEE. The CDR3 protein is CASKEGGGNTGELFF. CDR3 bases: TGTGCCAGCAAGGAGGGCGGGGGGAACACCGGGGAGCTGTTTTTT.

This clonotype was seen a handful of times. J is TRBJ2-4 and V is TRBV5-1, with D perhaps matching TRBD2 (6 bases). Between the trimmed V and J ends, which lost 3 bases and 0 bases, there was a span of 10 bases. This CDR3 has 15 amino acids. The germline V gene has CDR1 SGHRS and CDR2 YFSETQ. CDR3 in DNA: TGCGCCAGCAGCTCCGGGAGTGGAGCCAAAAACATTCAGTACTTC. Its protein product is CASSSGSGAKNIQYF.